Presented here are 5 T cell receptor beta chains from one specimen sequenced in a study of T cells expressing NK-cell markers. TCRdb reprocessed the 5' RACE reads, keeping one entry per CDR3 protein, no DNA. This repertoire includes over 250,000 distinct CDR3 sequences. The source material was blood T cells: a sorted CD56 or NKG2C T cell subset, CD4+ or CD8+ T cells, or bulk PBMC T cells (not recorded which). All receptors derive from a woman aged 18-69 years in good health.

The chain recombines TRBV12-3 or TRBV12-4 with TRBJ2-6; TCRdb's assignment of TRBD2 cannot be checked, as there is no DNA. The CDR3 is 14 residues long. Here the CDR3 reads CASSLQRGANVLTF.

V usage is TRBV18 and J usage is TRBJ1-2; as DNA is missing, the TRBD1 call by TCRdb cannot be tested. This CDR3 has 16 amino acids. Germline assignment: CDR1 KGHSH and CDR2 LQKENI. The CDR3 sequence is CASSRDPSGAHYGYTF.

This sequence joins TRBV3-1 and TRBJ2-1; TCRdb returns TRBD2, unconfirmable since there is no DNA. Germline lookup yields CDR1 LGHDT and CDR2 YNNKEL (reference sequence). There are 16 residues in the CDR3. This CDR3 reads CASSQDLLAGYNEQFF.

This rearrangement joins TRBV3-1 to TRBJ2-3; without DNA, the TCRdb call of TRBD1 cannot be checked. The germline CDR1 and CDR2 sequences are LGHDT and YNNKEL (reference sequence). There are 14 residues in the CDR3. The CDR3 sequence is CASSQGGRTDTQYF.

The V and J genes are TRBV12-3 or TRBV12-4 and TRBJ2-3; TCRdb's D call of TRBD1 is untestable without DNA. CDR3 length equals 17 residues. This CDR3 is CASSTGTGSQSPDTQYF.